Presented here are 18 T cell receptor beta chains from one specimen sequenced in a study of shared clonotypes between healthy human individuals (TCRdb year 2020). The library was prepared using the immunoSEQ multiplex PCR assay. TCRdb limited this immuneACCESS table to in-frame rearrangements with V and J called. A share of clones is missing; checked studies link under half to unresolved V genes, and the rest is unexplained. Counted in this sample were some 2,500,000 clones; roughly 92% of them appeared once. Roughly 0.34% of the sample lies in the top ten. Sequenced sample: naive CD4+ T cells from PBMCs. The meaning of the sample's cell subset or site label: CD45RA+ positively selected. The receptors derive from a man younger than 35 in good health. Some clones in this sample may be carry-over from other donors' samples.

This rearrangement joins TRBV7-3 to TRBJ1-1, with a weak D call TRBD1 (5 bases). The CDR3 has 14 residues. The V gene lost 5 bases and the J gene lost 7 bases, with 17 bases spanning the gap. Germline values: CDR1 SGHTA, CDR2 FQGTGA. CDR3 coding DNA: TGTGCCAGCAGCCCCCGGGGGGACCGAGGTGAAGCTTTCTTT. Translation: CASSPRGDRGEAFF.

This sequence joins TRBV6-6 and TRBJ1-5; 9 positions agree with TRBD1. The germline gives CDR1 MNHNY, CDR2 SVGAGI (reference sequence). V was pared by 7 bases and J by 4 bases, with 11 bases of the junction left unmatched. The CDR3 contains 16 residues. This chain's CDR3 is CASTLRPGQGNQPQHF. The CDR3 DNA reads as TGTGCCAGCACCCTAAGGCCCGGACAGGGGAATCAGCCCCAGCATTTT.

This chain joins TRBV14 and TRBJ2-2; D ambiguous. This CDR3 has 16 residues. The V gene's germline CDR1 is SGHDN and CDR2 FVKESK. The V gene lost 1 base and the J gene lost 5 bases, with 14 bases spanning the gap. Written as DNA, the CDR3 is TGTGCCAGCAGCCAAGTTCGCCCCGTGGGGACCGGGGAGCTGTTTTTT. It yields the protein CASSQVRPVGTGELFF.

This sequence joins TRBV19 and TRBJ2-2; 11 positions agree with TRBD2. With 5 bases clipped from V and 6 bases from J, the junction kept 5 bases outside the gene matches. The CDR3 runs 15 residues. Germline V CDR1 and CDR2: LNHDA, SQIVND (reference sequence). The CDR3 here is CASSALAGGAGELFF. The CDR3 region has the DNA TGTGCCAGTAGTGCTCTAGCGGGAGGAGCCGGGGAGCTGTTTTTT.

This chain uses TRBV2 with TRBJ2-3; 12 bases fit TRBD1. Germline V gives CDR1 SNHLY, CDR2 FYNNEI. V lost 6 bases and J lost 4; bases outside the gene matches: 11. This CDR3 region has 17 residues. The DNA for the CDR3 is TGTGCCAGCAGGCCGGGAGCCGGGACAGGGGGCCCAGATACGCAGTATTTT. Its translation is CASRPGAGTGGPDTQYF.

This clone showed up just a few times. CDR3 amino acids: CASTDGCTEAFF. CDR3 sequence (DNA): TGTGCCAGCACCGACGGTTGTACTGAAGCTTTCTTT. This chain uses TRBV9 with TRBJ1-1, with D hard to call. The length of the CDR3 is 12 residues. The V and J ends lost 6 bases and 5 bases respectively, with 11 bases between them. CDR1 SGDLS and CDR2 YYNGEE come from the germline V gene.

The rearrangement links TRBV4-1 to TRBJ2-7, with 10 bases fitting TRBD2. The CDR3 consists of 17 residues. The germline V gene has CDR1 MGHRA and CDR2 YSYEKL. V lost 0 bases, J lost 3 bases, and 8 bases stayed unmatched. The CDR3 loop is CASSQDQDSGRYYEQYF. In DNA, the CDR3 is TGCGCCAGCAGCCAAGATCAGGATAGCGGGAGGTACTACGAGCAGTACTTC.

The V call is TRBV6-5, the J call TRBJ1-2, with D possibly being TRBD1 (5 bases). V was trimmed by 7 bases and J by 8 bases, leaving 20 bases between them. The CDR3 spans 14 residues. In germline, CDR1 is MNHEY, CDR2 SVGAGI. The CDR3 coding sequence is TGTGCCAGCACCTTAGGGACCTACGAGGGAGGCTACACCTTC. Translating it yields CASTLGTYEGGYTF.

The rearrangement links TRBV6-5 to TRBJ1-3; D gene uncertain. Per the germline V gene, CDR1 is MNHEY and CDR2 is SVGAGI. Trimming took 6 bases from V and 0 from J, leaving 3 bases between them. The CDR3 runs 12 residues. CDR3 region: CASRPSGNTIYF. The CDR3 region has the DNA TGTGCCAGCAGGCCCTCTGGAAACACCATATATTTT.

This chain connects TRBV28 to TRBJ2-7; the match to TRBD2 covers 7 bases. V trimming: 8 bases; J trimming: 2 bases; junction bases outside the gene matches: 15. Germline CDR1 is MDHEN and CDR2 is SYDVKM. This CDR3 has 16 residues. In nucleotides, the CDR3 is TGTGCCAGCGGGAACCGCGGGCTAGCGGACCCCTACGAGCAGTACTTC. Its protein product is CASGNRGLADPYEQYF. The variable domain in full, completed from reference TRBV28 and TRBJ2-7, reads DVKVTQSSRYLVKRTGEKVFLECVQDMDHENMFWYRQDPGLGLRLIYFSYDVKMKEKGDIPEGYSVSREKKERFSLILESASTNQTSMYLCASGNRGLADPYEQYFGPGTRLTVT.

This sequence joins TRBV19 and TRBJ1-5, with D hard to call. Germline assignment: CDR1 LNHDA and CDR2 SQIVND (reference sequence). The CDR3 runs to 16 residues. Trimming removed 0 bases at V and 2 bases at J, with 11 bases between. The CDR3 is CASSIDVTGRNQPQHF. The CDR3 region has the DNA TGTGCCAGTAGTATAGACGTGACGGGCCGCAATCAGCCCCAGCATTTT.

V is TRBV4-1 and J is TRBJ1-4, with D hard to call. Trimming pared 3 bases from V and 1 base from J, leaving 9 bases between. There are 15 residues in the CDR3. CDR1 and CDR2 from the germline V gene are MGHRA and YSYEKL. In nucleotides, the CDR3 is TGCGCCAGCAGCCACCCACGAGGAACTAATGAAAAACTGTTTTTT. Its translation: CASSHPRGTNEKLFF.

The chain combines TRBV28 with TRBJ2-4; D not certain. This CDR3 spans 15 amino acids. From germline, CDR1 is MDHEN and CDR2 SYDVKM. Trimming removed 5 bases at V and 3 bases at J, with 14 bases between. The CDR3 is CASSPSGGGKNIQYF. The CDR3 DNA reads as TGTGCCAGCAGTCCCTCAGGTGGCGGCAAAAACATTCAGTACTTC. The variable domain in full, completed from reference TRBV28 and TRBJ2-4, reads DVKVTQSSRYLVKRTGEKVFLECVQDMDHENMFWYRQDPGLGLRLIYFSYDVKMKEKGDIPEGYSVSREKKERFSLILESASTNQTSMYLCASSPSGGGKNIQYFGAGTRLSVL.

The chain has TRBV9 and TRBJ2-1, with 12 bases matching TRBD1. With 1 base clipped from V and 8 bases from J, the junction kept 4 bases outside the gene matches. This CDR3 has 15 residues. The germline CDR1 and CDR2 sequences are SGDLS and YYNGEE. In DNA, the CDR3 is TGTGCCAGCAGCGTATATGGGACAGGGGGCGATGAGCAGTTCTTC. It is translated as CASSVYGTGGDEQFF.

The CDR3 DNA is TGTGCCAGCAGAGGGGACGAGGGGAATTACGAGCAGTACTTC. Encoded protein: CASRGDEGNYEQYF. The chain couples TRBV2 to TRBJ2-7; D may correspond to TRBD1 or TRBD2 (5 bases each). The V gene lost 6 bases and the J gene lost 4 bases, with 16 bases spanning the gap. This CDR3 region has 14 residues. Germline-derived CDR1 and CDR2 are SNHLY and FYNNEI.

This CDR3 is CASSLLQGFDEKLFF. DNA of the CDR3: TGTGCCAGCAGCCTACTACAGGGGTTTGATGAAAAACTGTTTTTT. The V call is TRBV11-2, the J call TRBJ1-4; 7 nucleotides match TRBD1. The V gene end was trimmed by 5 bases and the J gene end by 6 bases; junction bases not matched to a gene: 9. The germline V gene has CDR1 SGHAT and CDR2 FQNNGV. The CDR3 sequence is 15 residues long.

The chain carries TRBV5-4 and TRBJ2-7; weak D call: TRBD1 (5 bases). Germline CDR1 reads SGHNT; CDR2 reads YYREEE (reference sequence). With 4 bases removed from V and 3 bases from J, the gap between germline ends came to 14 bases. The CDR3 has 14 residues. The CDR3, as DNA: TGTGCCAGCAGCCACCGACCTCAGGGCTACGAGCAGTACTTC. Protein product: CASSHRPQGYEQYF.

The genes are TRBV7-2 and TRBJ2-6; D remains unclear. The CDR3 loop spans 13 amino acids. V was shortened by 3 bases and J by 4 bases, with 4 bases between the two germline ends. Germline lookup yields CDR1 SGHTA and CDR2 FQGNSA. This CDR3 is CASSLGGANVLTF. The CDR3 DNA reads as TGTGCCAGCAGCTTGGGCGGGGCCAACGTCCTGACTTTC.